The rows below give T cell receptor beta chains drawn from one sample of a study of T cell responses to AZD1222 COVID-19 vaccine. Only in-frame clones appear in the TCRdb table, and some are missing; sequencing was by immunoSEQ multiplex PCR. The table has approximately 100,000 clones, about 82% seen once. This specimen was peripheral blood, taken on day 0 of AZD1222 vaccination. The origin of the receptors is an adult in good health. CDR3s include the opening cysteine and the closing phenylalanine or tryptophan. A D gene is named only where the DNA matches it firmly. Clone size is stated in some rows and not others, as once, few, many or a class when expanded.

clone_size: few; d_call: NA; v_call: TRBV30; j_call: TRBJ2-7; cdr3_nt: TGTGCCTGGAGTTCATGGGACGGCTCCTACGAGCAGTACTTC; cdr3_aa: CAWSSWDGSYEQYF
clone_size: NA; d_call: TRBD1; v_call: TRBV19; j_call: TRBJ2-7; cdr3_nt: TGTGCCAGTAGCCACCGGGACAGGGTCGGGTCCTACGAGCAGTACTTC; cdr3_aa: CASSHRDRVGSYEQYF
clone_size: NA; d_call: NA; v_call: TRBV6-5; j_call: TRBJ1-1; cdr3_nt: TGTGCCAGCAGTAACGACAGGTATACTGAAGCTTTCTTT; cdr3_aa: CASSNDRYTEAFF
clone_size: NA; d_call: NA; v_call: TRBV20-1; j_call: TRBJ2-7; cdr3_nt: TGCAGTGCTAGTATGGGCGGGCTAAGCTCCTACGAGCAGTACTTC; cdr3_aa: CSASMGGLSSYEQYF
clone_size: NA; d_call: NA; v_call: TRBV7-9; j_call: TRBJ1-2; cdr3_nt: TGTGCCAGCAGCTTAGACTCGGGCGGCTACACCTTC; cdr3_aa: CASSLDSGGYTF
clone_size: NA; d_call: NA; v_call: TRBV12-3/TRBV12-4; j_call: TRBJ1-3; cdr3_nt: TGTGCCAGCAGTTTAGGTACAAACACCATATATTTT; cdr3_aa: CASSLGTNTIYF
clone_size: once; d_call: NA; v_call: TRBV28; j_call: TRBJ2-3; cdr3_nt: TGTGCCAGCAGTTTATCAGGGTATGGCACAGATACGCAGTATTTT; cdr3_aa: CASSLSGYGTDTQYF
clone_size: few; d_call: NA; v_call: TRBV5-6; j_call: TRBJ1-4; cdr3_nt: TGTGCCAGCAGCTTGCTTCACATTGAAAAACTGTTTTTT; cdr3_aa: CASSLLHIEKLFF
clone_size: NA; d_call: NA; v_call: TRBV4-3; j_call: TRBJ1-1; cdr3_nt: TGCGCCAGCAGCCACCAGGGGCTGAACACTGAAGCTTTCTTT; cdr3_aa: CASSHQGLNTEAFF
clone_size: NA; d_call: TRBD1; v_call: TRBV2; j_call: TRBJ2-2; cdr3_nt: TGTGCCAGCAGTAGACAGGGGGCGAACACCGGGGAGCTGTTTTTT; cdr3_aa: CASSRQGANTGELFF
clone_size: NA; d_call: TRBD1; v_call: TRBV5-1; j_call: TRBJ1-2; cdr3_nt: TGCGCCAGCAGCTTGGGGACAGGGGTCGACTATGGCTACACCTTC; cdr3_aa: CASSLGTGVDYGYTF
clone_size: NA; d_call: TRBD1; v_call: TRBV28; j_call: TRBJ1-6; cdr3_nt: TGTGCCAGCAGCGACCTACCGGGACAGGGGAATTCACCCCTCCACTTT; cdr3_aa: CASSDLPGQGNSPLHF
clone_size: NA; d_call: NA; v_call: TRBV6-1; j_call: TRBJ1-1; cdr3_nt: TGTGCCAGCAGTGAAGGGCAAAACACTGAAGCTTTCTTT; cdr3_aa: CASSEGQNTEAFF
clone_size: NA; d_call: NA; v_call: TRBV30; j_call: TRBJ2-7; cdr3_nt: TGTGCCTGGAGTGTAAGGATCAGGGGAGGCGACGAGCAGTACTTC; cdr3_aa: CAWSVRIRGGDEQYF
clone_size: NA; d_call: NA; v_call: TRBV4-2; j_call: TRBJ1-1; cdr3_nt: TGTGCCAGCAGCCAAGATAACGGTATGAACACTGAAGCTTTCTTT; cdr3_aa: CASSQDNGMNTEAFF
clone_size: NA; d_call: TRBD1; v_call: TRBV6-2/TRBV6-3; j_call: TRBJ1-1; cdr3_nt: TGTGCCAGCAGTTACTCTCGGGACAGTGTAAGAGGTATGAACACTGAAGCTTTCTTT; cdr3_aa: CASSYSRDSVRGMNTEAFF
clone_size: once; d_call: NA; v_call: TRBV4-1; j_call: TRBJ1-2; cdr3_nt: TGCGCCAGCAGCCAAGAAGGCAGACGAAACTATGGCTACACCTTC; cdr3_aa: CASSQEGRRNYGYTF
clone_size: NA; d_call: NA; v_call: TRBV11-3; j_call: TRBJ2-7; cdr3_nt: TGTGCCAGCAGCTTGAGTGGGCAGGGAACATACGAGCAGTACTTC; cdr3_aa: CASSLSGQGTYEQYF
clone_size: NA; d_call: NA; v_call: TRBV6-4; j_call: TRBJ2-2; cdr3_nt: TGTGCCAGCAGTTTGATCGGGAGCTCTACCGGGGAGCTGTTTTTT; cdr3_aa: CASSLIGSSTGELFF
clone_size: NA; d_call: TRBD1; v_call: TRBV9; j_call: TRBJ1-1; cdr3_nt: TGTGCCAGCAGCGATGACCGGGACAGGGCAATCGGGCGGACTGAAGCTTTCTTT; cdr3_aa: CASSDDRDRAIGRTEAFF
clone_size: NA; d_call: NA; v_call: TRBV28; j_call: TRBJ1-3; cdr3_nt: TGTGCCAGCAGTTCCCAGGGAGAGAACACCATATATTTT; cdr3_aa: CASSSQGENTIYF
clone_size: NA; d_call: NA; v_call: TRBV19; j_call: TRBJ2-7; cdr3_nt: TGTGCCAGTAGAGGGTACAACGAGCAGTACTTC; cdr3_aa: CASRGYNEQYF